Each of the 8 T cell receptor beta chains below was sequenced from the same sample in a study of blood T cell repertoires in COVID-19. Produced via immunoSEQ multiplex PCR; TCRdb's table is partial and in-frame only. The sample includes about 140,000 clones, 70% to 85% of them seen just once. The material sequenced was peripheral blood. The receptor source for this set is a man aged 60 to 69 who had recovered from COVID-19.

The chain uses TRBV14 and TRBJ2-3, with 7 bases that match TRBD2. CDR3 length: 16 residues. Germline V gene sequence: CDR1 SGHDN, CDR2 FVKESK. V dropped 4 bases and J dropped 4; count of bases not matched to a gene: 11. This chain's CDR3 is CASSRVFGGRSDTQYF. The CDR3, as DNA: TGTGCCAGCAGCCGAGTTTTTGGCGGGAGATCAGATACGCAGTATTTT.

The chain has TRBV2 and TRBJ2-2; weak D call: TRBD1 (6 bases). V was shortened by 2 bases and J by 3 bases, with 13 bases between the two germline ends. This CDR3 comprises 16 residues. Germline V gene lookup returns CDR1 SNHLY and CDR2 FYNNEI. The CDR3 nucleotides are TGTGCCAGCAGTGAAATGGGGGCGGAGTACACCGGGGAGCTGTTTTTT. Amino acid sequence: CASSEMGAEYTGELFF.

The rearrangement joins TRBV30 to TRBJ1-6; possible D gene TRBD1, 6 bases. Germline values: CDR1 GTSNPN, CDR2 SVGIG (reference sequence). CDR3 length equals 14 residues. The V end lost 1 base, the J end lost 5 bases, and 9 bases lay between the germline ends. For the CDR3, the DNA is TGTGCCTGGAGTGGGGGGCGGGATAATTCACCCCTCCACTTT. As protein: CAWSGGRDNSPLHF.

A few counts support this clone. This chain uses TRBV3-1 (or the pseudogene TRBV3-2) with TRBJ1-4, with no clear D. In germline, CDR1 is LGHDT, CDR2 YNNKEL (reference sequence). This CDR3 has 14 residues. Trimming took off 2 bases at V and 8 bases at J, with 12 bases between the two ends. CDR3 in amino acids: CASSQTGFGEKLFF. The CDR3 region has the DNA TGTGCCAGCAGCCAAACTGGGTTCGGGGAAAAACTGTTTTTT.

This chain uses TRBV28 with TRBJ2-1, with a tentative D call TRBD2 (6 bases). Germline CDR1 reads MDHEN; CDR2 reads SYDVKM. The CDR3 length is 12 residues. The V gene lost 10 bases and the J gene lost 8 bases, with 15 bases spanning the gap. CDR3: CATGLSPDEQFF. DNA of the CDR3: TGTGCCACAGGACTATCCCCGGATGAGCAGTTCTTC.

The chain combines TRBV20-1 with TRBJ2-3; TRBD2 aligns across 9 bases. This CDR3 contains 14 residues. Germline V gives CDR1 DFQATT, CDR2 SNEGSKA (reference sequence). J lost 1 base, V lost 3 bases, and 2 bases had no gene match. CDR3 region: CSASSGGGTDTQYF. The DNA for the CDR3 is TGCAGTGCTAGTAGCGGGGGAGGCACAGATACGCAGTATTTT.

The table lists this clone with many counts. This sequence joins TRBV5-1 and TRBJ1-1; no firm D call. Trimming left V 3 bases short and J 1 base short, with 7 bases between. Germline V gene data show CDR1 as SGHRS and CDR2 as YFSETQ. This CDR3 comprises 13 residues. The CDR3 loop reads CASSSQANTEAFF. DNA for the CDR3: TGCGCCAGCAGCTCTCAAGCGAACACTGAAGCTTTCTTT. The full variable domain, in which reference TRBV5-1 and TRBJ1-1 provide the parts outside the CDR3, is KAGVTQTPRYLIKTRGQQVTLSCSPISGHRSVSWYQQTPGQGLQFLFEYFSETQRNKGNFPGRFSGRQFSNSRSEMNVSTLELGDSALYLCASSSQANTEAFFGQGTRLTVV.

V is TRBV27 and J is TRBJ2-2; TRBD1 matches at 9 bases. CDR1 and CDR2 from the germline V gene are MNHEY and SMNVEV (reference sequence). This CDR3 spans 15 amino acids. After removal of 6 bases from V and 6 bases from J, the junction contained 8 bases not matched to a gene. The DNA of the CDR3 is TGTGCCAGCAGAACCGGGACAGGGACGTCCGGGGAGCTGTTTTTT. Protein: CASRTGTGTSGELFF.